The source of this T cell receptor beta chain is a study of beta chain features in type 1 diabetes. Across the study: All of the samples together had roughly 110 million sorted cells examined. Study-wide findings and caveats: The study found moderately but significantly shorter TCRB CDR3s in all four CD4+ subsets of Type 1 diabetes patients.

Every bit of the isolated RNA underwent reverse transcription, so sequencing read expressed TCRB transcripts. Clones were read by immunoSEQ multiplex PCR, and TCRdb kept only the in-frame ones, dropping some. The table has under 350,000 clones, approximately 25% seen once. This clone was seen only a few times. Antigen unknown. Germline V gives CDR1 SGDLS, CDR2 YYNGEE. The trim removed 2 bases at V and 2 bases at J, leaving 4 bases unmatched. CDR3 length: 14 amino acids. This chain uses TRBV9 with TRBJ2-7; 7 bases are a match to TRBD1. Material for sequencing was naive CD4+ T cells from blood. This clonotype was sampled from a woman in her 30s with type 1 diabetes. CDR3 sequence: CASSVTGTAYEQYF. DNA of the CDR3: TGTGCCAGCAGCGTTACCGGGACAGCCTACGAGCAGTACTTC.